This TCR beta chain emerged from a study of blood T cell repertoires in COVID-19. Study overall: Acute and convalescent COVID-19 specimens originated in the United States, Italy and Spain. Sample material is recorded as cDNA or gDNA derived from T cells, B-cell-depleted T cells, or PBMCs.

Looked up from germline, CDR1 is MGHRA and CDR2 is YSYEKL. Trimming left V 3 bases short and J 5 bases short, with 16 bases between. The CDR3 spans 15 residues. TCRdb's copy holds only in-frame clones and misses some; the assay was immunoSEQ multiplex PCR. The sample yields fewer than 500,000 clones, 85% to 90% seen once. Sequencing was done on a sample of PBMCs or T cells enriched from blood (not recorded which). The chain has TRBV4-1 and TRBJ1-1; weak D call: TRBD1 (5 bases). This clonotype was obtained from a man in his thirties or forties who had recovered from COVID-19. The CDR3 is CASSHKIRGGTEAFF. CDR3 nucleotide sequence: TGCGCCAGCAGCCACAAGATAAGGGGTGGGACTGAAGCTTTCTTT.